This TCR beta chain was identified in a study of vaccination and CD4 T cells after COVID-19. Study as a whole: Convalescent individuals numbered four females and six males, two being Hispanic. Taking of post-vaccine samples occurred a median approximately 72 days after dose two (range 14 to 241). Culture controls were given either a CEFX pool, an HIV-1 Nef pool, or no peptide. Findings of the study overall: Median counts of SARS-CoV-2-reactive clonotypes increased from approximately 21 to 40; this difference was not significant.

Trimming took 5 bases from V and 5 from J, leaving 9 bases between them. The germline V gene has CDR1 SQVTM and CDR2 ANQGSEA. This CDR3 is 12 amino acids long. Treatment in this sample: roughly 11-day PBMC culture with coronavirus spike peptide pools or control peptides (ViraFEST assay). Scientists ran DNA taken from cultured CD4+ T cells through the Oncomine TCR Beta short-read assay for sequencing. Each CDR3 protein gets one entry after TCRdb re-called the PCR reads with MiXCR. The sample carries about 16,000 distinct CDR3 sequences, 52% recorded once. This clonotype was seen once. As yet, its antigen is unknown.

Material for sequencing was CD4+ T cells from blood, cultured in vitro. The chain has TRBV29-1 and TRBJ2-2; unclear D gene. The receptor comes from a human donor who had recovered from COVID-19. The CDR3, as DNA: TGCAGCGTTCGCGGTGGAACCGGGGAGCTGTTTTTT. Its protein is CSVRGGTGELFF.